The clone carrying this T cell receptor (beta chain) was counted a single time. V lost 3 bases, J lost 4 bases, and 15 bases lay in between. The CDR3 contains 15 residues. Per the germline V gene, CDR1 is SNHLY and CDR2 is FYNNEI. Profiling relied on immunoSEQ multiplex PCR, and the TCRdb table lists in-frame clones only, not all of them. This sample has approximately 140,000 clones, with approximately 94% found just once. The data are from a study of control samples from healthy donors and cancer patients. The TCR sequence derives from a man between 40 and 49 years old in good health. The sample comprised blood. The rearrangement links TRBV2 to TRBJ1-2; D unclear. In DNA form, the CDR3 reads TGTGCCAGCAGTGACCCCGGCCAATGGCTCTATGGCTACACCTTC. Amino acids: CASSDPGQWLYGYTF.